This is a list of T cell receptor beta chains from one sample in a study of monozygotic twins with inflammatory bowel disease. With the 5' RACE reads reprocessed, TCRdb shows one record per CDR3 protein and no DNA. Listed are around 140,000 distinct CDR3 sequences; approximately 2.5% falls within the top ten. The sample consisted of blood. The receptors were sampled from a human donor with ulcerative colitis or Crohn's disease, or a healthy co-twin of an affected twin (not recorded which). The CDR3 runs from the conserved cysteine through the conserved F or W. Each record gives: V gene, J gene, CDR3 protein.

TRBV20-1	TRBJ2-1	CSATSSGGDGNEQFF
TRBV6-5	TRBJ2-3	CASSYPLGRACTDTQYF
TRBV27	TRBJ1-2	CASSFGGGGSYGYTF
TRBV7-3	TRBJ2-5	CASSPRGIRETQYF
TRBV5-1	TRBJ2-5	CASLREETQYF
TRBV19	TRBJ1-4	CASSTGTMNEKLFF
TRBV3-1	TRBJ1-4	CASSQDGGYGSEKLFF
TRBV5-4	TRBJ2-5	CASSFGTSEETQYF
TRBV7-8	TRBJ2-7	CASRRPLAGEEQYF
TRBV4-3	TRBJ1-3	CASSKQGPSSGNTIYF